The TCR beta chain described here comes from a study of shared T cell receptors in the human thymus. TCRdb's copy holds only in-frame clones and misses some; the assay was immunoSEQ multiplex PCR. The sample holds fewer than 700,000 clones, around 87% seen once. Germline V gene lookup returns CDR1 SGHDN and CDR2 FVKESK. The CDR3 sequence is 22 residues long. V lost 0 bases and J lost 0; bases outside the gene matches: 18. Separately, the same data were catalogued under a study of human thymus T cells. This second study notes: Samples came from healthy Finnish infants during open corrective cardiac surgery. Thymus was obtained from resections taken during corrective heart surgery. It looked as if thymic and blood repertoires used V and J genes in a biased way. Related research has reported that thymic repertoires overlap highly among unrelated individuals.

This receptor was obtained from a boy younger than two with a congenital heart defect. Sequencing was carried out using thymocytes. The chain carries TRBV14 and TRBJ2-7; 12 bases agree with TRBD2. CDR3 protein: CASSQDSTSGRFLPLRSYEQYF. As DNA, the CDR3 is TGTGCCAGCAGCCAAGATAGCACTAGCGGGAGGTTCCTGCCCTTGCGCTCCTACGAGCAGTACTTC.